Sequencing of this T cell receptor (beta chain) was carried out in a study of TIL therapy for anti-PD-1-resistant metastatic lung cancer. Findings and limits, study-wide: The cohort had more treatment-naive, never-smoker and oncogene-addicted patients than typical.

Time point noted: pre-treatment sample, taken before nivolumab and TIL therapy. Patients were adults with stage 4 NSCLC. Between the trimmed V and J ends, which lost 1 base and 7 bases, there was a span of 11 bases. CDR1 and CDR2 from the germline V gene are SGHVS and FNYEAQ. This CDR3 contains 13 residues. This was the immunoSEQ v3 assay. Sequencing depth was approximately 1.8 million read pairs for survey level, about 5-6.5 million for deep. Produced via immunoSEQ multiplex PCR; TCRdb's table is partial and in-frame only. Counted here are 35,000 to 55,000 clones, about 80% occurring once; the ten biggest clones make up roughly 15%. As to this clone: What it binds is not known.

The sequences come from blood, collected at baseline. This TCR came from a man aged 65 to 79 with non-small cell lung cancer. This sequence joins TRBV7-6 and TRBJ2-7; D possibly corresponds to TRBD2 (6 bases). CDR3 region: CASSLGGAGEQYF. In DNA, the CDR3 is TGTGCCAGCAGCTTAGGCGGGGCGGGGGAGCAGTACTTC.